The clone carrying this T cell receptor (beta chain) was found a few times. The antigen is unknown. Samples had at least 6.5 million PBMCs isolated from them. The data originate from a study of blood T cells in healthy people across ages. Study observations and caveats: Per million T cells, TCR beta diversity dropped roughly linearly as age increased. Long-lived donors exceeded aged donors in naive CD4+ cells and diversity.

A J-beta primer mix and a sample-barcoded 5' primer were used in a second PCR of about 7 to 12 cycles. Each cDNA molecule was tagged by a template-switch adaptor that had 12 random nucleotides. Each CDR3 protein gets one entry after TCRdb re-called the 5' RACE reads with MiXCR. Among roughly 1,000,000 distinct CDR3 sequences, 25% were seen once, and the ten largest hold approximately 0.7%. The CDR3 contains 14 residues. Germline CDR1 LNHDA, CDR2 SQIVND (reference sequence). Trimming pared 8 bases from V and 1 base from J, leaving 14 bases between. These same data were also listed under a study on T cells of mothers and their children.

The sample was blood. The source of this sequence is a girl aged 2 to 10 in good health. The V and J genes are TRBV19 and TRBJ1-1, with D perhaps TRBD1 (5 bases). This CDR3 is CASYQKTGNTEAFF. The CDR3 nucleotides read TGTGCCAGTTATCAGAAAACAGGGAACACTGAAGCTTTCTTT. Together with reference TRBV19 and TRBJ1-1, the CDR3 gives the full variable domain: DGGITQSPKYLFRKEGQNVTLSCEQNLNHDAMYWYRQDPGQGLRLIYYSQIVNDFQKGDIAEGYSVSREKKESFPLTVTSAQKNPTAFYLCASYQKTGNTEAFFGQGTRLTVV.